This T cell receptor beta chain was sequenced during a study of T cells in Graves' hyperthyroidism and ophthalmopathy. Broader study findings: Ophthalmopathy got predicted by the model a median approximately 6 months before its onset.

V was pared by 5 bases and J by 11 bases, with 19 bases between. CDR1 SEHNR and CDR2 FQNEAQ come from the germline V gene (reference sequence). The CDR3 is made up of 14 amino acids. Concerning this clonotype: Its antigen is still unknown.

Individuals with ophthalmopathy presented a Clinical Activity Score of at least 3, a NOSPECS grade of at least 4 and a duration under 3 months. Diagnoses were made from clinical symptoms, serum measures (thyroxine and TRAb), thyroid ultrasound and orbital computed tomography. RNA transcripts served as the template for amplifying TCR beta CDR3 regions. A first-round RT-PCR of the TCR CDR3 used the HTBI primer set. TCRdb re-called the multiplex PCR reads through MiXCR, storing one row per CDR3 protein. This sample has more than 45,000 distinct CDR3 sequences, with around half found just once. The sample taken for sequencing was blood. The V call is TRBV7-9, the J call TRBJ1-5; perhaps TRBD1 as D (5 bases). This TCR was sampled from a woman aged 25 to 39 with Graves' ophthalmopathy. The CDR3 sequence: CASSLDSVQETQHF. CDR3 DNA sequence: TGTGCCAGCAGCCTAGACAGCGTACAAGAGACCCAGCATTTT.